This T cell receptor beta chain comes out of a study of T cells in Graves' hyperthyroidism and ophthalmopathy. Study information: Peripheral blood was collected at initial diagnosis, before any treatment.

V dropped 2 bases and J dropped 6; count of bases not matched to a gene: 8. The length of the CDR3 is 15 residues. Germline assignment: CDR1 ENHRY and CDR2 SYGVKD. This clonotype was picked up many times. Its matching antigen is unknown. The TCR beta CDR3 regions underwent amplification using RNA transcripts as the source. HTBI primers drove first-round RT-PCR of the TCR CDR3. MiXCR, run by TCRdb on the multiplex PCR reads, gives a single entry per CDR3 protein. The sample consists of under 450,000 distinct CDR3 sequences, roughly 15% of them appearing once. General observations from the study: Most thyroid clonotypes expanded above 0.001 were also detected in blood.

Hyperthyroidism was newly diagnosed in patients aged 18 to 65 (duration under 2 months). This TCR was recovered from a woman in her twenties or thirties with Graves' hyperthyroidism that later progressed to Graves' ophthalmopathy. The V gene is TRBV10-3, the J gene TRBJ2-3; 7 bases match TRBD1. The source material was blood. CDR3 loop: CAISETGDSSDTQYF. In nucleotides, the CDR3 is TGTGCCATCAGTGAGACCGGGGACAGTTCCGATACGCAGTATTTT.